This entry concerns a single T cell receptor (beta chain). This clonotype was seen many times. Its antigen has not been determined. Base qualities are not provided; no much larger clone lies one nucleotide away. Sequencing was performed on an Illumina HiSeq 2000. TCR beta chain libraries were generated through multiplex PCR amplification. High-throughput sequencing was used to analyze the amplified TCR beta chain products. Starting from the raw public reads, TCRdb applied fastp trimming at Q25, assembled clones with MiXCR and retained in-frame beta chains. All rows with the same CDR3 protein become a single entry with the most common DNA and genes. In this sample the table shows roughly 11,000 distinct CDR3 sequences, roughly 53% of which occur a single time. The leading ten clones occupy about 40% of the sample. The CDR3 spans 16 residues, from the cysteine through the phenylalanine. The entry retains the CDR3 DNA only, 48 bases that are in frame from base 1. The CDR1 and CDR2 encoded by the germline V gene are LGHNA and YNFKEQ. Here V drops 0 bases and J drops 5 bases, and the junction holds 7 bases not matched to any gene.

These data are taken from a study of breast tumors, draining lymph nodes, adjacent tissues listed by TCRdb under 2016. With regard to the full study: Breast cancer patients provided tumor, adjacent nontumor tissue and axillary lymph nodes, and the study compared the TCR beta repertoires across these three sources. In human breast cancer, the study set out to assess how tumor, surrounding tissue and draining lymph node repertoires relate to one another and whether T cells might be exchanged between them.

Overall study outcomes, separate from this receptor: In luminal-like breast cancer, tumor and nontumor tissue repertoires resembled each other significantly more than in basal-like breast cancer. Tumor T-cell repertoires showed less diversity than lymph node repertoires and more diversity than nontumor tissue repertoires, and tumor T-cell repertoires showed preferential V and J gene usage. The data were considered consistent with most tumor T cells being derived from the lymph node and subsequently expanding within tumor tissue. The conclusion that tumor T cells originate in lymph nodes was presented as consistent with a hypothesis rather than as directly demonstrated.

Material: breast tumor tissue. The receptor chain draws on TRBV4-2 and TRBJ2-7, and 10 junctional nucleotides match TRBD2. The source is a female donor with breast cancer. Some clones in this sample may be carry-over from other donors' samples. The CDR3 region: CASSQDASGSGDEQYF. The nucleotide sequence is given as TGTGCCAGCAGCCAAGATGCTAGCGGGAGCGGGGACGAGCAGTACTTC.